The 12 T cell receptor beta chains below were found in one sample sequenced in a study of cytomegalovirus exposure and HLA in healthy donors. Some clones are missing from TCRdb's copy, which holds only in-frame ones; the method was immunoSEQ multiplex PCR. Of under 200,000 clones listed, 90% to 97% are singletons. What was sequenced was PBMCs. The origin of the receptors is a woman between 18 and 29 years old in good health and CMV-seronegative.

V usage is TRBV4-1 and J usage is TRBJ2-3; TRBD2 might be the D (6 bases). Between the trimmed V and J ends, which lost 5 bases and 1 base, there was a span of 10 bases. CDR1 and CDR2 from the germline V gene are MGHRA and YSYEKL. CDR3 length: 14 residues. The CDR3 spells CASSGTGGTDTQYF. As DNA, the CDR3 is TGCGCCAGCAGCGGGACGGGGGGCACAGATACGCAGTATTTT.

This clone was seen only a few times. The V gene is TRBV9, the J gene TRBJ1-6; D unresolved. The CDR3 has 17 amino acids. Germline V gene data show CDR1 as SGDLS and CDR2 as YYNGEE. The germline V and J ends were trimmed by 4 bases and 0 bases, with 14 bases remaining between them. CDR3 residues: CASSSLSEVSYNSPLHF. The CDR3 DNA follows: TGTGCCAGCAGCTCCCTAAGTGAGGTCTCCTATAATTCACCCCTCCACTTT.

The chain links TRBV5-6 to TRBJ2-3, with TRBD1 matching 10 bases. Germline V CDR1 and CDR2: SGHDT, YYEEEE. V shed 4 bases, J shed 5 bases, and the junction held 4 bases outside the gene matches. CDR3 length: 14 residues. The CDR3 nucleotides are TGTGCCAGCAGCCCGGGACAGGGGAGAGATACGCAGTATTTT. Amino acid sequence: CASSPGQGRDTQYF.

Points on this clone: The junction shows a germline mismatch at one end, possibly a read error. This sequence joins TRBV7-7 and TRBJ2-5; TRBD1 aligns across 7 bases. CDR1 SSHAT and CDR2 FNYEAQ come from the germline V gene (reference sequence). This CDR3 is built from 15 residues. This CDR3 is CASSLGDSSPETQYF. Here the CDR3 DNA reads TGTGCTAGCAGCTTAGGGGACAGTTCACCAGAGACCCAGTACTTC.

J is TRBJ2-3 and V is TRBV4-3; D is uncertain. CDR3 length: 13 residues. The V gene lost 6 bases and the J gene lost 1 base, with 8 bases spanning the gap. Germline-derived CDR1 and CDR2 are LGHNA and YSLEER. The CDR3 DNA reads as TGCGCCAGCAGTCTCTTTGGCACAGATACGCAGTATTTT. This encodes CASSLFGTDTQYF.

This sequence joins TRBV2 and TRBJ1-5; TRBD1 agrees at 7 bases. CDR1 is SNHLY and CDR2 is FYNNEI in the germline V gene. Trimming took 1 base from V and 11 from J; bases not matched to a gene: 5. This CDR3 region has 13 residues. As DNA, the CDR3 is TGTGCCAGCAGTGAAGGACAGGGCAGATCCCAGCATTTT. As protein: CASSEGQGRSQHF.

The chain carries TRBV10-2 and TRBJ1-1, with 7 nucleotides matching TRBD1. V lost 7 bases to trimming and J lost 10 bases; unmatched junction nucleotides: 12. Germline V CDR1 and CDR2: WSHSY, SAAADI. The CDR3 has 13 residues. DNA of the CDR3: TGCGCCAGCAAAGACAGGGTGGACTCCGGAGCTTTCTTT. This encodes CASKDRVDSGAFF.

This chain connects TRBV9 to TRBJ2-2; D gene ambiguous. Germline values: CDR1 SGDLS, CDR2 YYNGEE. The V gene lost 3 bases and the J gene lost 5 bases, with 2 bases spanning the gap. This CDR3 is built from 11 residues. The CDR3 reads CASSATGELFF. DNA for the CDR3: TGTGCCAGCAGCGCTACCGGGGAGCTGTTTTTT.

This rearrangement joins TRBV19 to TRBJ2-7, with 9 bases that match TRBD1. Per germline, CDR1 LNHDA and CDR2 SQIVND (reference sequence). V dropped 6 bases and J dropped 5; count of bases not matched to a gene: 5. There are 13 residues in the CDR3. In DNA, the CDR3 is TGTGCCAGTAGGAGGGGACAGGGAGACGAGCAGTACTTC. It is translated as CASRRGQGDEQYF.

The gene calls are TRBV30 and TRBJ2-5; D may be TRBD1 (6 bases). This CDR3 spans 16 amino acids. CDR1 is GTSNPN, CDR2 SVGIG, per germline (reference sequence). The germline V and J ends were trimmed by 1 base and 1 base, with 16 bases remaining between them. CDR3 region: CAWSADVAGAQETQYF. The CDR3 nucleotides read TGTGCCTGGAGTGCCGACGTAGCAGGGGCCCAAGAGACCCAGTACTTC.

The rearrangement links TRBV7-2 to TRBJ1-3; TRBD1 matches 7 bases. The CDR3 totals 14 residues. The germline V gene has CDR1 SGHTA and CDR2 FQGNSA. Trimming at V came to 6 bases and at J to 7 bases, leaving 9 bases not matched to a gene. CDR3 amino acids: CASSSRQGRNTIYF. CDR3 nucleotides: TGTGCCAGCAGTTCAAGACAGGGTCGGAACACCATATATTTT. Combining the CDR3 with reference TRBV7-2 and TRBJ1-3 gives the whole variable domain GAGVSQSPSNKVTEKGKDVELRCDPISGHTALYWYRQSLGQGLEFLIYFQGNSAPDKSGLPSDRFSAERTGGSVSTLTIQRTQQEDSAVYLCASSSRQGRNTIYFGEGSWLTVV.

The chain links TRBV5-1 to TRBJ1-3; D perhaps matches TRBD1 (6 bases). This CDR3 has 15 residues. Germline values: CDR1 SGHRS, CDR2 YFSETQ. The V gene lost 1 base and the J gene lost 0 bases, with 8 bases spanning the gap. The CDR3 DNA follows: TGCGCCAGCAGCTTGACAGGGAACTCTGGAAACACCATATATTTT. It codes for CASSLTGNSGNTIYF.